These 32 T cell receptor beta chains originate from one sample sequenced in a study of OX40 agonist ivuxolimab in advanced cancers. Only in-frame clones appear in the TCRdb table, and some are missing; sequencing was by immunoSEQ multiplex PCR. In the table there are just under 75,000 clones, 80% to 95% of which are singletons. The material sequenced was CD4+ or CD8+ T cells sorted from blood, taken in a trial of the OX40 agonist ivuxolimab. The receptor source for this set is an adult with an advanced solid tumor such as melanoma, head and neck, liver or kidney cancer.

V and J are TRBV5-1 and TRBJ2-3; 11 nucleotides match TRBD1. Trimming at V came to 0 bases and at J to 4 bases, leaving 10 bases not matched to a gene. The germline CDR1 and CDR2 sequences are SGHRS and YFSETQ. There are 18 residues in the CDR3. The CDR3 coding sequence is TGCGCCAGCAGCTTGGAACTACCCGGGACAGGGGGGGCAGATACGCAGTATTTT. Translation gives CASSLELPGTGGADTQYF.

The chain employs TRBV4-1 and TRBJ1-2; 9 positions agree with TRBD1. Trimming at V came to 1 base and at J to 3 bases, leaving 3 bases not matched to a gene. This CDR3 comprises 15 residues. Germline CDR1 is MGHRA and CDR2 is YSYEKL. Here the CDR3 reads CASSQGTGDYYGYTF. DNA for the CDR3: TGCGCCAGCAGCCAAGGGACAGGGGACTACTATGGCTACACCTTC.

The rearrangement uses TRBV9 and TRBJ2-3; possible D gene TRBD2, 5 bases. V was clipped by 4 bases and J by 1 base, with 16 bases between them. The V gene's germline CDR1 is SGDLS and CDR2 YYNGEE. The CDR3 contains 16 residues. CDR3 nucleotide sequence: TGTGCCAGCAGCCCCCGTGGGAGTGCGGGCACAGATACGCAGTATTTT. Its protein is CASSPRGSAGTDTQYF.

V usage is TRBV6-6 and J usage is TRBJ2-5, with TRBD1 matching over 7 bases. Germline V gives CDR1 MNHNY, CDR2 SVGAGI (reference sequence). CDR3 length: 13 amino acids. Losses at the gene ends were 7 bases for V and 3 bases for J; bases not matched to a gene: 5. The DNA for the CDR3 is TGTGCCAGCAAGGGGGCGATGGAAGAGACCCAGTACTTC. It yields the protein CASKGAMEETQYF.

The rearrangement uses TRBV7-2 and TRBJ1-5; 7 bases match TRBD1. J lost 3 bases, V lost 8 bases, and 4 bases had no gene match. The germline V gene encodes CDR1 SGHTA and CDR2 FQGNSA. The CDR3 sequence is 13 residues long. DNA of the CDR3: TGTGCCAGCTCGACAGGGCCCAATCAGCCCCAGCATTTT. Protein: CASSTGPNQPQHF.

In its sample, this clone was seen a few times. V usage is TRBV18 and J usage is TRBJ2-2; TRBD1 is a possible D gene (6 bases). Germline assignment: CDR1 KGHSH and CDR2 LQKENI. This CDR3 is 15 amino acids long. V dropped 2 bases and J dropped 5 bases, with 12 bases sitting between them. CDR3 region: CASSPAQGRTGELFF. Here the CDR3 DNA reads TGTGCCAGCTCACCAGCACAGGGAAGGACCGGGGAGCTGTTTTTT.

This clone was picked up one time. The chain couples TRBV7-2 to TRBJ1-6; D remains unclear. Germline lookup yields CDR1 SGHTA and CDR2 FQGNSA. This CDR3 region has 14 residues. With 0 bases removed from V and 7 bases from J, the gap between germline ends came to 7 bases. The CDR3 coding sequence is TGTGCCAGCAGCTTAGCGGGAGGAAATTCACCCCTCCACTTT. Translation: CASSLAGGNSPLHF. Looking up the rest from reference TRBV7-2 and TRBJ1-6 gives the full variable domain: GAGVSQSPSNKVTEKGKDVELRCDPISGHTALYWYRQSLGQGLEFLIYFQGNSAPDKSGLPSDRFSAERTGGSVSTLTIQRTQQEDSAVYLCASSLAGGNSPLHFGNGTRLTVT.

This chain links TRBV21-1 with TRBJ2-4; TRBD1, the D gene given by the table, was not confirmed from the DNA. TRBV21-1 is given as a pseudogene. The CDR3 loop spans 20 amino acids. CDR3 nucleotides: TGTGCCAGCAGCAAAGAGGGACAAGACTTACGTTATTTAGCCAAAAACATTCAGTACTTC. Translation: CASSKEGQDLRYLAKNIQYF.

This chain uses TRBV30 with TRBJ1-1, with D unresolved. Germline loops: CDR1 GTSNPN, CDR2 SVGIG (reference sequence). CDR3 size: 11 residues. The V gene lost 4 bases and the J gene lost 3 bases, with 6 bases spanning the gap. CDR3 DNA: TGTGCCTGGAAATCGTACACTGAAGCTTTCTTT. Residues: CAWKSYTEAFF.

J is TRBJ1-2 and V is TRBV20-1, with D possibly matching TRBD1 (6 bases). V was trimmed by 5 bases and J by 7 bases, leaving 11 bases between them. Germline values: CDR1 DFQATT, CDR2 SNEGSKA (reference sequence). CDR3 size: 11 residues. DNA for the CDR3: TGCAGTGCTCAACAGGGATCTGGCTACACCTTC. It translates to CSAQQGSGYTF.

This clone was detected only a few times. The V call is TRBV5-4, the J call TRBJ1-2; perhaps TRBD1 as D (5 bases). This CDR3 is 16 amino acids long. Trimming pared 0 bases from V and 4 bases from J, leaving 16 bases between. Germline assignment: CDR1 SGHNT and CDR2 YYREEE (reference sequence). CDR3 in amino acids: CASSLGREDIFYGYTF. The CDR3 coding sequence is TGTGCCAGCAGCTTGGGCAGGGAAGATATATTCTATGGCTACACCTTC.

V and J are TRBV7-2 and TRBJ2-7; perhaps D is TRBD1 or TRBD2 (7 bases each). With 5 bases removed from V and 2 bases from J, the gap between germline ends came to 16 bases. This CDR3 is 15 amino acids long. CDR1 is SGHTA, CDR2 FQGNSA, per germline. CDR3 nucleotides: TGTGCCAGCAGCCAGGGGAGGGACAGAACCTACGAGCAGTACTTC. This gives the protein CASSQGRDRTYEQYF. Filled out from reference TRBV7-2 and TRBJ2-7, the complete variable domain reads GAGVSQSPSNKVTEKGKDVELRCDPISGHTALYWYRQSLGQGLEFLIYFQGNSAPDKSGLPSDRFSAERTGGSVSTLTIQRTQQEDSAVYLCASSQGRDRTYEQYFGPGTRLTVT.

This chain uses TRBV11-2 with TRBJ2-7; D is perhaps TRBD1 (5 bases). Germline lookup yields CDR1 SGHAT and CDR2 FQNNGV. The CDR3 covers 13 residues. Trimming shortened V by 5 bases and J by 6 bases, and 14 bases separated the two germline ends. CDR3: CASSLGRGSEQYF. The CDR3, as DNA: TGTGCCAGCAGCCTCGGTAGGGGTAGCGAGCAGTACTTC. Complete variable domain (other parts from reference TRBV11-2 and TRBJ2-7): EAGVAQSPRYKIIEKRQSVAFWCNPISGHATLYWYQQILGQGPKLLIQFQNNGVVDDSQLPKDRFSAERLKGVDSTLKIQPAKLEDSAVYLCASSLGRGSEQYFGPGTRLTVT.

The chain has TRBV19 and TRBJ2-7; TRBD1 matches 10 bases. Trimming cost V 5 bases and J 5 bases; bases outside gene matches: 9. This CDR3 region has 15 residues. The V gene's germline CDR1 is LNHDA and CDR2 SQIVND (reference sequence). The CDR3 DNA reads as TGTGCCAGTAGTGATCCCGGGACAGGGGCCCACGAGCAGTACTTC. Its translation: CASSDPGTGAHEQYF.

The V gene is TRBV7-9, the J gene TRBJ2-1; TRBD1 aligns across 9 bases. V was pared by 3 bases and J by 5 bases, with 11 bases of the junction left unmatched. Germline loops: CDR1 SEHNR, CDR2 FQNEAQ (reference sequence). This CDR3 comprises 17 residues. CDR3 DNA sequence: TGTGCCAGCAGCTTTTTTCCTAGGACAGGGGCCGACAATGAGCAGTTCTTC. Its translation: CASSFFPRTGADNEQFF.

The CDR3 DNA reads TGTGCCAGTAGGGGGGGGAGTTCGGGAGCAGACACTGAAGCTTTCTTT. It is translated as CASRGGSSGADTEAFF. The rearrangement uses TRBV19 and TRBJ1-1, with D tentatively TRBD1 (5 bases). Trimming took off 6 bases at V and 3 bases at J, with 20 bases between the two ends. Germline V gives CDR1 LNHDA, CDR2 SQIVND (reference sequence). The CDR3 loop spans 16 amino acids.

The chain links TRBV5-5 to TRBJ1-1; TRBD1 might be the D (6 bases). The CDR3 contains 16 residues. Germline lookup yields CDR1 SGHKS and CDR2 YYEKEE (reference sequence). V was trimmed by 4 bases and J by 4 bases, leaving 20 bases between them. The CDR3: CASSPSSGHGGTEAFF. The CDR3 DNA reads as TGTGCCAGCAGCCCTAGTTCGGGACACGGGGGCACTGAAGCTTTCTTT.

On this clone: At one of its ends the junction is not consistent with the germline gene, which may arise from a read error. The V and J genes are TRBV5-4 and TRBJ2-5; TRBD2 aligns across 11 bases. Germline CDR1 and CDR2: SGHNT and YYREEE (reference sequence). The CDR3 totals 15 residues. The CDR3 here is CASSKGLADQEAQYF. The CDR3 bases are TGTGCCAGCAGCAAGGGACTAGCGGACCAAGAGGCCCAGTACTTC.

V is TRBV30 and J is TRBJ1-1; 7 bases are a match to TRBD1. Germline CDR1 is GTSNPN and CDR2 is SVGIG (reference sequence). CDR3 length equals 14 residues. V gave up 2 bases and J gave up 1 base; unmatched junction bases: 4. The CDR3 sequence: CAWSRQGWNTEAFF. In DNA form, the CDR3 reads TGTGCCTGGAGTCGACAGGGCTGGAACACTGAAGCTTTCTTT.

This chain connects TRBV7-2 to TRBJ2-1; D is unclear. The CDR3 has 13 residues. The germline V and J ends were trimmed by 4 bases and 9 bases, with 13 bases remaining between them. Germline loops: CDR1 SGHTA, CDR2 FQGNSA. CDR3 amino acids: CASSSRTSVEQFF. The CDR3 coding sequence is TGTGCCAGCAGCTCCCGAACGTCCGTTGAGCAGTTCTTC.

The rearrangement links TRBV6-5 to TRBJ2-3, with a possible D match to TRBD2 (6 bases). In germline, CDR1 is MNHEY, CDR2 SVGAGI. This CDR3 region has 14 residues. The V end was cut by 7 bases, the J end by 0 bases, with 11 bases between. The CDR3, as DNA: TGTGCCAGCACAAGAAGCGGGAGCACAGATACGCAGTATTTT. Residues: CASTRSGSTDTQYF.

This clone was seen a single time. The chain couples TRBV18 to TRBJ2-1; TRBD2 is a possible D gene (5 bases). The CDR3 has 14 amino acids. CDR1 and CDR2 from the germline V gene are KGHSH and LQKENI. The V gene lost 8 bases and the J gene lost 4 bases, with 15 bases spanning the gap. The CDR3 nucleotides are TGTGCCAGCAACCTGAGGGCCATATACAATGAGCAGTTCTTC. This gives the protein CASNLRAIYNEQFF.

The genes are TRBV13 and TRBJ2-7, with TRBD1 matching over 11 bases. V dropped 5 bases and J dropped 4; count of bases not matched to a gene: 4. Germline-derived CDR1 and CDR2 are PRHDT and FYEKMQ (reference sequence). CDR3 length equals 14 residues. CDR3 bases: TGTGCCAGCAGCCCCGGACAGGGGGCTTACGAGCAGTACTTC. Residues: CASSPGQGAYEQYF. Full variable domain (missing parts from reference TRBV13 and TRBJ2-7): AAGVIQSPRHLIKEKRETATLKCYPIPRHDTVYWYQQGPGQDPQFLISFYEKMQSDKGSIPDRFSAQQFSDYHSELNMSSLELGDSALYFCASSPGQGAYEQYFGPGTRLTVT.

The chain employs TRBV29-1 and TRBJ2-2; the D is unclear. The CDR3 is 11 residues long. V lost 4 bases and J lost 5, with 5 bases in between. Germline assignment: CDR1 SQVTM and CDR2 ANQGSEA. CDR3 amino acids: CSVAQTGELFF. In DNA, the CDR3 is TGCAGCGTTGCCCAAACCGGGGAGCTGTTTTTT.

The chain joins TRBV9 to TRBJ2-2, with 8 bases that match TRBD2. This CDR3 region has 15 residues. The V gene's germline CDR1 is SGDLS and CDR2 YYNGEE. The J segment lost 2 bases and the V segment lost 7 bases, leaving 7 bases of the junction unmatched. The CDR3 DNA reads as TGTGCCAGCGCGGGAAGCGGGAGTAACACCGGGGAGCTGTTTTTT. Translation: CASAGSGSNTGELFF.

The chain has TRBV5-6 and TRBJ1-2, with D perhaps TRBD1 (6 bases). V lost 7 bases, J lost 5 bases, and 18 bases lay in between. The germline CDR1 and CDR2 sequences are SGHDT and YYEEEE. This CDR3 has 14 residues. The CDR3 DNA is TGTGCCAGCCAAAACCAACAGGGCGGTTATGGCTACACCTTC. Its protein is CASQNQQGGYGYTF.

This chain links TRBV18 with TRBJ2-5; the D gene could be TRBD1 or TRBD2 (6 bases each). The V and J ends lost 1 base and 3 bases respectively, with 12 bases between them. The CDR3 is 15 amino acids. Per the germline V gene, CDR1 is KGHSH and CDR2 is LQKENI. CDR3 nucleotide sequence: TGTGCCAGCTCACCACTAAAGGGGGGAGAAGAGACCCAGTACTTC. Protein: CASSPLKGGEETQYF. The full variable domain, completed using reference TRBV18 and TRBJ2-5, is NAGVMQNPRHLVRRRGQEARLRCSPMKGHSHVYWYRQLPEEGLKFMVYLQKENIIDESGMPKERFSAEFPKEGPSILRIQQVVRGDSAAYFCASSPLKGGEETQYFGPGTRLLVL.

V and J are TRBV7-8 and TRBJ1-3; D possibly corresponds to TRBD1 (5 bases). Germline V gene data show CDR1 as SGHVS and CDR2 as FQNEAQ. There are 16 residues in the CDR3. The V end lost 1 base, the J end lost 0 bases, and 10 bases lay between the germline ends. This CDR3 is CASSLGQRGSGNTIYF. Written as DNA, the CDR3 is TGTGCCAGCAGCTTAGGGCAGAGGGGCTCTGGAAACACCATATATTTT.

DNA of the CDR3: TGCGCCAGCAGCTCCACACCGGGACAGGGCGCCTACGAGCAGTACTTC. Amino acid sequence: CASSSTPGQGAYEQYF. V gene TRBV5-1 combines with J gene TRBJ2-7; 9 nucleotides line up with TRBD1. This CDR3 has 16 amino acids. With V trimmed by 3 bases and J by 2 bases, 9 bases remained unmatched. Per the germline V gene, CDR1 is SGHRS and CDR2 is YFSETQ.

CDR3: CASSLQQGTEAFF. In DNA, the CDR3 is TGTGCCAGCAGCTTACAACAGGGGACTGAAGCTTTCTTT. The chain joins TRBV5-8 to TRBJ1-1, with 7 positions matching TRBD1. Germline V gene sequence: CDR1 SGHTS, CDR2 YDEGEE. The CDR3 contains 13 residues. J lost 5 bases, V lost 2 bases, and 3 bases had no gene match.

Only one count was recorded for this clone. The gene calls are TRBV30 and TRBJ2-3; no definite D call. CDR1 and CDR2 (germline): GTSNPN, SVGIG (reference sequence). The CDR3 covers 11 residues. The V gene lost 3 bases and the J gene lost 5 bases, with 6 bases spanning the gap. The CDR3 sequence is CAWSPGDTQYF. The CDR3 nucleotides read TGTGCCTGGAGCCCCGGAGATACGCAGTATTTT.

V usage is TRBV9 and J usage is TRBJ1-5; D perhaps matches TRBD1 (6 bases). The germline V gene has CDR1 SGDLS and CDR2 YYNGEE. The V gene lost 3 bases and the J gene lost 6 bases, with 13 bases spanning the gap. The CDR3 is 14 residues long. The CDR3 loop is CASSGGGAGQPQHF. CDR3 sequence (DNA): TGTGCCAGCAGCGGTGGGGGGGCTGGTCAGCCCCAGCATTTT.